These 25 T cell receptor beta chains came from one sample sequenced in a study of blood T cell repertoires in COVID-19. This table comes from immunoSEQ multiplex PCR, and its TCRdb copy is limited to in-frame clones, with some not included. Found here are around 310,000 clones, just under 90% of them singletons; the top ten hold about 9.4%. The sequencing input was PBMCs or T cells enriched from blood (not recorded which). Receptor source: a woman in her 30s who had recovered from COVID-19.

J is TRBJ1-1 and V is TRBV30, with 7 bases matching TRBD1. J lost 6 bases, V lost 5 bases, and 9 bases had no gene match. Germline CDR1 is GTSNPN and CDR2 is SVGIG (reference sequence). The CDR3 has 13 amino acids. The CDR3 loop is CAWALVRGAEAFF. The CDR3 nucleotides are TGTGCCTGGGCTCTCGTCAGGGGGGCTGAAGCTTTCTTT.

This sequence joins TRBV18 and TRBJ2-3; D possibly corresponds to TRBD1 (5 bases). Trimming stripped 6 bases from V and 5 bases from J, with 24 bases between. This CDR3 is built from 17 residues. CDR1 KGHSH and CDR2 LQKENI come from the germline V gene. CDR3 amino acids: CASSATTWAGSVDTQYF. CDR3 bases: TGTGCCAGCTCGGCTACTACTTGGGCAGGGTCCGTAGATACGCAGTATTTT.

The rearrangement joins TRBV27 to TRBJ2-1; 7 bases align to TRBD1. The CDR3 spans 13 residues. Germline assignment: CDR1 MNHEY and CDR2 SMNVEV (reference sequence). Trimming took 6 bases from V and 6 from J; bases not matched to a gene: 5. The CDR3 region has the DNA TGTGCCAGCAGAATAGCAGGGGGCAATGAGCAGTTCTTC. Translated: CASRIAGGNEQFF.

J is TRBJ1-1 and V is TRBV4-1; no clear D. V shed 1 base and J shed 1 base, with 7 bases lying between them. Germline V lookup: CDR1 MGHRA, CDR2 YSYEKL. The CDR3 covers 14 residues. CDR3 protein: CASSQAVENTEAFF. Here the CDR3 DNA reads TGCGCCAGCAGCCAAGCAGTTGAGAACACTGAAGCTTTCTTT.

The gene calls are TRBV10-3 and TRBJ1-2; a weak D match, TRBD1 (6 bases). Per the germline V gene, CDR1 is ENHRY and CDR2 is SYGVKD. There are 12 residues in the CDR3. Trimming pared 8 bases from V and 4 bases from J, leaving 11 bases between. The CDR3 coding sequence is TGTGCCATCTATGACAGGACCTATGGCTACACCTTC. Its translation is CAIYDRTYGYTF.

This clone came up once. This chain links TRBV18 with TRBJ2-1, with unresolved D. Between the trimmed V and J ends, which lost 3 bases and 5 bases, there was a span of 5 bases. The CDR3 is 12 amino acids. The germline CDR1 and CDR2 sequences are KGHSH and LQKENI. Written as DNA, the CDR3 is TGTGCCAGCTCACCCCCTAACAATGAGCAGTTCTTC. It translates to CASSPPNNEQFF. Using reference TRBV18 and TRBJ2-1 for the parts outside the CDR3, the full variable domain is NAGVMQNPRHLVRRRGQEARLRCSPMKGHSHVYWYRQLPEEGLKFMVYLQKENIIDESGMPKERFSAEFPKEGPSILRIQQVVRGDSAAYFCASSPPNNEQFFGPGTRLTVL.

The chain employs TRBV18 and TRBJ1-5, with 7 bases lining up with TRBD1. Germline CDR1 and CDR2: KGHSH and LQKENI. V was pared by 7 bases and J by 1 base, with 4 bases of the junction left unmatched. The CDR3 loop spans 14 amino acids. The CDR3 DNA reads TGTGCCAGCTACCAGGGGGGAAGCAATCAGCCCCAGCATTTT. It translates to CASYQGGSNQPQHF. Using reference TRBV18 and TRBJ1-5 for the parts outside the CDR3, the full variable domain is NAGVMQNPRHLVRRRGQEARLRCSPMKGHSHVYWYRQLPEEGLKFMVYLQKENIIDESGMPKERFSAEFPKEGPSILRIQQVVRGDSAAYFCASYQGGSNQPQHFGDGTRLSIL.

The chain is built from TRBV18 and TRBJ2-3; TRBD1 matches at 8 bases. Germline V gene sequence: CDR1 KGHSH, CDR2 LQKENI. The CDR3 spans 12 residues. V was clipped by 1 base and J by 14 bases; unmatched bases: 5. The CDR3 nucleotides read TGTGCCAGCTCACCACAACAGGGGGATGGGTATTTT. Its translation is CASSPQQGDGYF.

The rearrangement links TRBV6-5 to TRBJ2-7, with D possibly matching TRBD2 (5 bases). The CDR3 has 13 amino acids. Looked up from germline, CDR1 is MNHEY and CDR2 is SVGAGI. The CDR3 nucleotides read TGTGTGACCGGACGGGGTGGGACCTACGAGCAGTACTTC. It encodes CVTGRGGTYEQYF.

This sequence joins TRBV3-1 (or the pseudogene TRBV3-2) and TRBJ2-7; D is perhaps TRBD2 (5 bases). V was shortened by 4 bases and J by 0 bases, with 13 bases between the two germline ends. The CDR3 is made up of 15 amino acids. Germline CDR1 reads LGHDT; CDR2 reads YNNKEL (reference sequence). CDR3 residues: CASSPGLRTSYEQYF. The CDR3 nucleotides read TGTGCCAGCAGCCCCGGACTGAGAACCTCCTACGAGCAGTACTTC.

The rearrangement uses TRBV7-9 and TRBJ1-5, with 9 bases fitting TRBD1. V lost 4 bases, J lost 5 bases, and 3 bases stayed unmatched. This CDR3 spans 14 amino acids. Germline CDR1 SEHNR, CDR2 FQNEAQ (reference sequence). The CDR3 DNA sequence: TGTGCCAGCAGCTCGGGACAGGGATATCAGCCCCAGCATTTT. Protein sequence: CASSSGQGYQPQHF.

V usage is TRBV19 and J usage is TRBJ2-1; 8 bases fit TRBD2. Germline V gives CDR1 LNHDA, CDR2 SQIVND (reference sequence). V was pared by 3 bases and J by 4 bases, with 2 bases of the junction left unmatched. The CDR3 has 14 residues. In DNA form, the CDR3 reads TGTGCCAGTAGTATTACTAGCGGTTACAATGAGCAGTTCTTC. It translates to CASSITSGYNEQFF.

This rearrangement joins TRBV18 to TRBJ2-5; TRBD2 matches at 7 bases. The CDR3 sequence is 15 residues long. With 0 bases clipped from V and 2 bases from J, the junction kept 3 bases outside the gene matches. Germline values: CDR1 KGHSH, CDR2 LQKENI. This chain's CDR3 is CASSPPPGLQETQYF. CDR3 DNA sequence: TGTGCCAGCTCACCACCCCCGGGACTACAAGAGACCCAGTACTTC.

The V and J genes are TRBV30 and TRBJ1-2, with TRBD1 matching over 7 bases. The CDR3 covers 14 residues. In germline, CDR1 is GTSNPN, CDR2 SVGIG (reference sequence). After removal of 3 bases from V and 6 bases from J, the junction contained 10 bases not matched to a gene. The CDR3 DNA is TGTGCCTGGAGAAGACAGGGTATCGACCATGGCTACACCTTC. Its protein product is CAWRRQGIDHGYTF.

Worth noting for this clone: Additional DNA sequences in this sample encode the identical CDR3. This chain connects TRBV11-3 to TRBJ2-1, with TRBD1 identical over 9 bases. Germline values: CDR1 SGHNT, CDR2 YENEEA. V dropped 5 bases and J dropped 8; count of bases not matched to a gene: 7. The CDR3 covers 14 residues. The CDR3 is CASSRGDRVHEQFF. The CDR3 bases are TGTGCCAGCAGCCGGGGGGACAGGGTTCATGAGCAGTTCTTC.

A single count supports this clone. The gene calls are TRBV28 and TRBJ2-5; 9 bases fit TRBD1. CDR1 and CDR2 (germline): MDHEN, SYDVKM. This CDR3 contains 15 residues. After removal of 0 bases from V and 1 base from J, the junction contained 0 bases not matched to a gene. The CDR3 nucleotides read TGTGCCAGCAGTTTATGGACAGGGGGCCAAGAGACCCAGTACTTC. Protein sequence: CASSLWTGGQETQYF.

DNA for the CDR3: TGCGCCAGCAGCTTGGAACACAACTATGGCTACACCTTC. Its translation: CASSLEHNYGYTF. The chain has TRBV5-1 and TRBJ1-2; D is unresolved. V lost 0 bases and J lost 2, with 5 bases in between. This CDR3 spans 13 amino acids. The V gene's germline CDR1 is SGHRS and CDR2 YFSETQ.

The rearrangement joins TRBV3-1 (or the pseudogene TRBV3-2) to TRBJ2-1, with a tentative D call TRBD1 (8 bases). Germline V gene sequence: CDR1 LGHDT, CDR2 YNNKEL (reference sequence). This CDR3 comprises 16 residues. V was shortened by 5 bases and J by 4 bases, with 18 bases between the two germline ends. CDR3 sequence: CASSSGTGGAYNEQFF. Here the CDR3 DNA reads TGTGCCAGCAGCTCCGGCACAGGGGGGGCGTACAATGAGCAGTTCTTC.

The V gene is TRBV7-2, the J gene TRBJ1-3; D is unclear. Trimming stripped 1 base from V and 1 base from J, with 11 bases between. The CDR3 sequence is 16 residues long. The germline V gene has CDR1 SGHTA and CDR2 FQGNSA. CDR3: CASSLGGITSGNTIYF. Written as DNA, the CDR3 is TGTGCCAGCAGCTTAGGAGGGATCACGTCTGGAAACACCATATATTTT.

This sequence joins TRBV4-1 and TRBJ2-5; D is undetermined. Trimming pared 1 base from V and 4 bases from J, leaving 10 bases between. In germline, CDR1 is MGHRA, CDR2 YSYEKL. The CDR3 is 14 amino acids. The CDR3 reads CASSQVGQLETQYF. In nucleotides, the CDR3 is TGCGCCAGCAGCCAAGTTGGGCAGCTAGAGACCCAGTACTTC.

This chain connects TRBV21-1 to TRBJ1-2. TRBV21-1 is a pseudogene segment. The CDR3 covers 16 residues. The CDR3 DNA reads TGTGCCAGCAGAATAGAGTCACACGGACTCTACTATGGCTACACCTTC. Amino acids: CASRIESHGLYYGYTF.

This clone is a singleton in its sample. The chain combines TRBV18 with TRBJ1-1; weak D call: TRBD1 (6 bases). The CDR3 sequence is 12 residues long. The germline V gene has CDR1 KGHSH and CDR2 LQKENI. Trimming stripped 4 bases from V and 6 bases from J, with 9 bases between. The CDR3 DNA reads as TGTGCCAGCTCACAGGGGGGGGCTGAAGCTTTCTTT. This encodes CASSQGGAEAFF. Combining the CDR3 with reference TRBV18 and TRBJ1-1 gives the whole variable domain NAGVMQNPRHLVRRRGQEARLRCSPMKGHSHVYWYRQLPEEGLKFMVYLQKENIIDESGMPKERFSAEFPKEGPSILRIQQVVRGDSAAYFCASSQGGAEAFFGQGTRLTVV.

The CDR3 bases are TGTGCCACCAGCAGGACAGTCCGCGACTATGGCTACACCTTC. The encoded protein is CATSRTVRDYGYTF. This chain connects TRBV15 to TRBJ1-2, with D perhaps TRBD1 (5 bases). The CDR3 has 14 amino acids. Trimming removed 3 bases from V and 3 bases from J, with 11 bases in between. Germline loops: CDR1 LNHNV, CDR2 YYDKDF (reference sequence).

The chain has TRBV24-1 and TRBJ2-1, with D perhaps matching TRBD2 (5 bases). The length of the CDR3 is 14 residues. Deletions cut 7 bases from V and 9 bases from J, with 18 bases between. The germline V gene encodes CDR1 KGHDR and CDR2 SFDVKD. This CDR3 is CATRYGVGNVEQFF. CDR3 in DNA: TGTGCCACCAGGTACGGGGTGGGGAACGTTGAGCAGTTCTTC.

The chain combines TRBV14 with TRBJ1-2; TRBD1 matches at 9 bases. The CDR3 loop spans 17 amino acids. From germline, CDR1 is SGHDN and CDR2 FVKESK. V lost 2 bases and J lost 3; bases outside the gene matches: 10. CDR3 loop: CASSQTPGQGLYYGYTF. CDR3 DNA: TGTGCCAGCAGCCAAACACCGGGACAGGGATTGTACTATGGCTACACCTTC.